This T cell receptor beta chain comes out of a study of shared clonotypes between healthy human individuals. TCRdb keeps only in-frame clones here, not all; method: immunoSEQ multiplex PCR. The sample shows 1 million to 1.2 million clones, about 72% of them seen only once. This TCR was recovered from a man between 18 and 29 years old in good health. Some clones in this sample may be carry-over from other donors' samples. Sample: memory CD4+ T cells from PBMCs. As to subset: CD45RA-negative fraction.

CDR3 in DNA: TGTGCCAGCAGGAGCAGGGCCACAGATACGCAGTATTTT. This encodes CASRSRATDTQYF. The chain has TRBV2 and TRBJ2-3; D is perhaps TRBD1 (5 bases). The CDR3 runs 13 residues. Per the germline V gene, CDR1 is SNHLY and CDR2 is FYNNEI. Trimming took 6 bases from V and 2 from J, leaving 9 bases between them.